This T cell receptor beta chain originates from a study of cytomegalovirus exposure and HLA in healthy donors (dated by TCRdb to the late 2010s). For the wider study: According to an earlier analysis of around 600 of the donors, about 179 million T cells yielded some 120 million unique TCR beta sequences and approximately 300 Gb of sequence data. An early release covering around 630 HLA-typed donors comprised about 290 gigabases of sequencing data and roughly 85 million unique TCR sequences. Of the 350 to 400 genotyped donors, approximately 82% fell in the genetic ancestry cluster associated with self-reported Caucasian donors. The study was designed to test whether signatures of past pathogen exposure could be identified by cataloging public T cell receptors. The study profiled the T cell repertoires of under 850 subjects by immunosequencing and related them to cytomegalovirus serostatus. In addition to the first cohort of 666 subjects, a separate validation cohort of approximately 130 different subjects was used. To predict cytomegalovirus infection status, the study brought together high-throughput TCR immunosequencing, statistical association of individual TCRs with disease status, and machine learning. To study patterns of TCR occurrence, a later analysis re-analyzed previously published TCR beta repertoires from under 750 donors and added high-resolution HLA genotyping. The later analysis used no new phenotypic data to find candidate immune exposures, relying instead on TCR beta sequences and their occurrence across donors. An earlier analysis of 587 of the donors used high-throughput TCR beta sequencing to judge whether each TCR beta V gene segment behaved as functional or pseudogenic. Donor age, sex, ethnicity and CMV serostatus were collected together with the repertoire data. Genome-wide SNP genotypes for about 60% of the roughly 670 donors were used in a later genetic analysis, which treated that subset as a discovery cohort. Every discovery cohort repertoire had been produced on one sequencing platform. Both class I and class II loci were covered by HLA typing, at four-digit resolution. The number of donors typed differed by locus, with about 629-640 for A, B, C, DRB1 and DQB1, 522 for DQA1, nearly 610 for DPA1, and around 430 for DPB1. Several DR-DQ haplotypes were treated as single units for association and clustering because of strong linkage in the cohort. Among 350 to 400 genotyped donors of the cohort, an average of around 240,000 unique TCR beta nucleotide sequences were sequenced per donor, roughly 20% of them non-productive. Findings and caveats that apply to the study as a whole: In an earlier analysis of 450 to 750 of the donors, most TCR beta V segments appeared in productive rearrangements about 90% or about 30% of the time, broadly matching IMGT annotations. Most TCR sequences were seen in very few donors, while some public TCRs were found in many individuals. Some IMGT-functional V segments, including TRBV6-2 and TRBV6-3, could not be distinguished by the 87-base-pair reads and were therefore excluded. The classifier was reported to diagnose cytomegalovirus status with high specificity and sensitivity in both the original and validation cohorts. It was suggested by the authors that the approach could potentially be generalized to other disease states and immunological phenotypes. V-gene and J-gene trimming of TCR beta chains was associated with a missense DCLRE1C variant in a later genetic analysis, and the association was replicated in an independent cohort. A later analysis reported that several top co-occurrence clusters appeared linked to parvovirus B19, influenza, CMV and Epstein-Barr virus. A further reported finding was that TCR beta sequences accurately predicted the HLA-A and HLA-B alleles for most subjects in the first cohort. Linkage disequilibrium might explain the correlated functional status among segregating V segments, but an unknown experimental factor could not be ruled out. According to a later genetic analysis, donors in an Asian-associated ancestry cluster had fewer N-insertions in productive TCRs than the approximately 670-donor mean. Because counts were too low, seventeen rarely observed V segments, including chromosome 9 orphons, were excluded from the earlier analysis of roughly 580 of the donors. A total of some 180 TCR beta chains were listed by the study as associated with cytomegalovirus. The presence/absence analyses assumed that sequencing depth was roughly uniform across donors, and that assumption may not be true. A cluster of highly shared sequence variants was judged likely to represent a technical artifact of the sequencing pipeline. In a later analysis, HLA-associated TCR beta chains were found to be more clonally expanded and to have lower generation probabilities than equally common non-associated chains. Immune exposure information for the cohort was limited to CMV serostatus. When HLA alleles, especially DR and DQ, strongly co-occurred, attributing TCR associations to individual alleles was difficult. Because some donors lacked HLA typing at each locus, the association tests relied only on the typed subset. In a later analysis, the rate of TCR association differed among HLA loci, with DRB1 alleles having the most associated TCRs and HLA-C alleles having the fewest. A later analysis associated about 18,000 TCR beta sequences with specific HLA alleles at a false discovery rate of 0.05. According to a later analysis, most CMV-associated TCR beta chains appeared to be HLA-restricted, and the HLA associations seemed to be driven largely by CMV exposure. A few of the identified cytomegalovirus-associated TCR beta chains were confirmed in vitro to be specific for cytomegalovirus antigens. In this cohort, only TCR beta chains were sequenced, and detectable features were limited by the absence of alpha or paired-chain data.

As for this clone: The antigen this receptor binds is unknown. Per-nucleotide qualities are absent, and no much larger clonotype sits a single base away.

In total, approximately 690 healthy bone marrow donors made up the cohort. At the time of sampling, all cohort members were nominally healthy, though unrecorded immune exposures were likely present. The donor was CMV seropositive and belonged to the group of some 290 seropositive cohort members. A peripheral blood sample was collected from each donor, and TCR beta sequencing was performed on peripheral blood mononuclear cells. Genomic DNA extraction from the blood cell samples was performed with the Qiagen DNeasy Blood Extraction Kit. The receptor library was made with the immunoSEQ multiplex PCR assay. A mixture of 60 forward primers for TCR Vbeta segments and 13 reverse primers for TCR Jbeta segments was used in the multiplex PCR. A multiplex PCR assay on genomic DNA amplified the CDR3 region of rearranged TCR beta genes. The amplified TCR beta libraries were sequenced on the Illumina HiSeq System as 87-base-pair reads. The authors' pipeline ran thus. In a later analysis, tens of millions of unique TCR beta chains were counted across the roughly 700 repertoires, and roughly 11 million of these chains were shared by at least two donors. Raw reads were error-corrected and collapsed into unique sequences by a nearest-neighbor algorithm in which closely related sequences were merged to remove PCR and sequencing errors. CDR3 sequences were aligned to IMGT reference sequences to assign V, D and J gene segments. For a sequence to be retained, a match of at least six nucleotides was required to both a V gene segment and a J gene segment. Rearrangements were classified as productive when the CDR3 lacked stop codons and remained in frame with V and J, and all other rearrangements were classified as non-productive. CDR3 was defined according to IMGT convention as the region running from the second conserved V-encoded cysteine to the conserved J-encoded phenylalanine. Sequences without an unambiguous match to a single V gene segment were excluded from the earlier analysis of about 600 of the donors. An earlier analysis of almost 600 of the donors classified V segments as functional when productive rearrangements were above 56.7% and as segregating when the standard deviation between donors was above 5%. A statistical classification framework was built to diagnose cytomegalovirus status from the catalog of TCR beta chain sequences. In a later analysis, V and J genes were assigned by comparing TCR nucleotide sequences against IMGT/GENE-DB human TR gene sequences. In a later analysis, CDR3 sequences and most-parsimonious VDJ recombination scenarios were assigned using the TCRdist pipeline. In a later analysis, each TCR beta chain was defined by its CDR3 amino acid sequence together with its V-gene family, and reads without a unique V-gene family were excluded. A later analysis removed 592 highly shared, low-generation-probability nucleotide sequences to deal with suspected cross-contamination and a sequencing artifact. In a later analysis, a clonal expansion index for each public chain was calculated from normalized within-repertoire ranks of inferred template counts. In a later analysis, generation probabilities were computed with a VDJ recombination model fitted to out-of-frame rearrangements, and the resulting probabilities were checked against IGoR. Hypergeometric tests were used in a later analysis to score TCR-TCR, TCR-HLA and TCR-CMV co-occurrence, with a repertoire-size bias correction applied to the TCR pairs. In a later analysis, false discovery rates were estimated by permuting HLA or CMV assignments 20 times. A later analysis grouped co-occurring TCRs with DBSCAN, adding TCRdist sequence similarity when clustering within HLA-allele-positive subsets. For co-occurrence clustering, repertoires with fewer than 30,000 or more than 120,000 public chains were excluded, along with roughly 5 repertoires with anomalous nucleotide sharing. This is the immuneACCESS table as TCRdb keeps it, with only in-frame sequences that have V and J called. A part of the clones is gone; compared with another copy, unresolved V genes explain less than half, and the rest is unexplained. That table furnishes V, J and clone size, whereas the DNA furnished D and trimming. The table for this sample lists more than 90,000 clones; approximately 81% of them were counted only once. The ten most abundant clones make up 2.5% to 3.5% of the sample.

According to the germline V gene, CDR1 reads MGHRA and CDR2 reads YSYEKL. From cysteine to phenylalanine, the CDR3 is 18 amino acids long. The read is trimmed to its CDR3 DNA, 54 bases read in frame from base 1. V is clipped by 0 bases and J by 0 bases, and the sequence between their germline boundaries is 12 bases long. This TCR derives from a young woman in good health and CMV-seropositive. The chain couples TRBV4-1 to TRBJ2-6, with the D gene not clear enough to name. Input material: PBMCs. The CDR3 in this case is CASSQDHSPYSGANVLTF. The base sequence is TGCGCCAGCAGCCAAGATCACAGTCCGTACTCTGGGGCCAACGTCCTGACTTTC.